These 8 T cell receptor beta chains came from one sample sequenced in a study of control samples from healthy donors and cancer patients. Measured with immunoSEQ multiplex PCR; TCRdb has only the in-frame clones, and not every one. The profile shows 80,000 or so clones, 91% of them singletons. Sequences were obtained from blood. The receptor set was obtained from a man aged 45-65 years in good health.

DNA for the CDR3: TGCGCCAGCAGCTTGACAGGGGGCGCGAATAATTCACCCCTCCACTTT. This translates into CASSLTGGANNSPLHF. J is TRBJ1-6 and V is TRBV5-1, with 9 bases matching TRBD1. The germline V gene encodes CDR1 SGHRS and CDR2 YFSETQ. CDR3 size: 16 residues. V was pared by 1 base and J by 5 bases, with 4 bases of the junction left unmatched.

The chain links TRBV14 to TRBJ1-2; D uncertain. Germline CDR1 is SGHDN and CDR2 is FVKESK. CDR3 size: 13 residues. V was trimmed by 1 base and J by 8 bases, leaving 11 bases between them. The CDR3 DNA reads as TGTGCCAGCAGCCAAGGGTCCGCGCCCGGCTACACCTTC. Amino acids: CASSQGSAPGYTF.

V usage is TRBV7-9 and J usage is TRBJ2-7; D might be TRBD1 (5 bases). Germline CDR1 and CDR2: SEHNR and FQNEAQ (reference sequence). The CDR3 is 13 amino acids. V was clipped by 1 base and J by 6 bases, with 10 bases between them. The CDR3 loop reads CASSLGRVGEQYF. The CDR3 nucleotides are TGTGCCAGCAGCTTAGGCAGGGTTGGCGAGCAGTACTTC.

The CDR3 coding sequence is TGTGCCAGCAGCCCCCCCGGGGGCGTACAAGAGACCCAGTACTTC. It specifies CASSPPGGVQETQYF. The J gene is TRBJ2-5, the V gene TRBV3-1 (or the pseudogene TRBV3-2), with D perhaps matching TRBD1 or TRBD2 (6 bases each). V was pared by 4 bases and J by 2 bases, with 14 bases between. There are 15 residues in the CDR3. In germline, CDR1 is LGHDT, CDR2 YNNKEL (reference sequence).

The chain joins TRBV10-1 to TRBJ2-2; D not certain. Germline-derived CDR1 and CDR2 are WNHNN and SYGVQD (reference sequence). The CDR3 runs 14 residues. Deletions cut 4 bases from V and 4 bases from J, with 10 bases between. CDR3 DNA: TGCGCCAGCAGTGCGAACATCGTCACCGGGGAGCTGTTTTTT. It specifies CASSANIVTGELFF.

This CDR3 is CASRWDGKMNTEAFF. The CDR3 DNA reads as TGTGCCAGCAGGTGGGATGGAAAAATGAACACTGAAGCTTTCTTT. The rearrangement joins TRBV27 to TRBJ1-1; no clear D gene. Trimming stripped 6 bases from V and 0 bases from J, with 14 bases between. The CDR3 loop spans 15 amino acids. In germline, CDR1 is MNHEY, CDR2 SMNVEV (reference sequence).

The CDR3 reads CSVTGTGEKLFF. CDR3 DNA sequence: TGCAGCGTCACCGGGACTGGTGAAAAACTGTTTTTT. V gene TRBV29-1 combines with J gene TRBJ1-4, with D possibly being TRBD1 (5 bases). Trimming removed 6 bases at V and 7 bases at J, with 12 bases between. This CDR3 comprises 12 residues. Germline lookup yields CDR1 SQVTM and CDR2 ANQGSEA.

The gene calls are TRBV19 and TRBJ2-7, with a tentative D call TRBD1 (6 bases). The CDR3 is made up of 16 amino acids. Germline lookup yields CDR1 LNHDA and CDR2 SQIVND (reference sequence). Trimming took 1 base from V and 1 from J, leaving 14 bases between them. This CDR3 reads CASSIGDNQPSYEQYF. The CDR3 region has the DNA TGTGCCAGTAGTATAGGGGACAATCAACCTTCCTACGAGCAGTACTTC.